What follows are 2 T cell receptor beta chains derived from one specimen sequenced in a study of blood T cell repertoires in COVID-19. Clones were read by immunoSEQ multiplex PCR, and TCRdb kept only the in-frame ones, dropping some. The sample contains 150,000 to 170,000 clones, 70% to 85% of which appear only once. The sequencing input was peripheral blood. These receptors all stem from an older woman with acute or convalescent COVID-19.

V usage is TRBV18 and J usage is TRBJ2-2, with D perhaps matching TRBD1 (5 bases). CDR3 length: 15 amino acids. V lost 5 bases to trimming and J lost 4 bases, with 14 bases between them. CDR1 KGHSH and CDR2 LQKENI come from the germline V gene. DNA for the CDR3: TGTGCCAGCTCAGGACACCCCACCGGCACCGGGGAGCTGTTTTTT. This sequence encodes CASSGHPTGTGELFF.

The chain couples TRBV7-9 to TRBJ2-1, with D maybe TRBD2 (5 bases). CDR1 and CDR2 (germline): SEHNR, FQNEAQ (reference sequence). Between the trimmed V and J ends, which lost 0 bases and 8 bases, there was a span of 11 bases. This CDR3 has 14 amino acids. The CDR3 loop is CASSLALAIDEQFF. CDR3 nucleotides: TGTGCCAGCAGCTTAGCCCTAGCAATCGATGAGCAGTTCTTC.